Shown below are 5 T cell receptor beta chains from a single sample sequenced in a study of T cells in narcolepsy. The repertoire was sequenced with immunoSEQ multiplex PCR; TCRdb's copy has only in-frame clones and lacks some. The repertoire consists of around 30,000 clones, with 90% occurring once and the leading ten covering 0.95% to 1.5%. The sample consisted of CD45RA- memory CD4+ T cells from PBMCs. The receptors were sampled from a human donor with narcolepsy.

This rearrangement joins TRBV16 to TRBJ1-2, with D uncertain. Looked up from germline, CDR1 is KGHSY and CDR2 is FQNENV. CDR3 size: 14 residues. V lost 2 bases, J lost 10 bases, and 17 bases lay in between. The CDR3 loop is CASSQGSVRLAYTF. In DNA form, the CDR3 reads TGTGCCAGCAGCCAAGGGTCGGTGCGTCTAGCCTACACCTTC.

V is TRBV28 and J is TRBJ2-3; D is perhaps TRBD2 (7 bases). Germline V CDR1 and CDR2: MDHEN, SYDVKM. With 5 bases removed from V and 4 bases from J, the gap between germline ends came to 19 bases. The CDR3 totals 16 residues. The CDR3 DNA is TGTGCCAGCAGTCGGCGCCGGGGGCGGGGGTCAGATACGCAGTATTTT. Amino acid sequence: CASSRRRGRGSDTQYF.

This sequence joins TRBV19 and TRBJ2-4; a possible D gene is TRBD1 (5 bases). V lost 3 bases, J lost 1 base, and 10 bases lay in between. Germline CDR1 reads LNHDA; CDR2 reads SQIVND (reference sequence). The CDR3 length is 15 residues. CDR3 loop: CASSMSRVAKNIQYF. The CDR3 DNA sequence: TGTGCCAGTAGTATGTCCAGGGTTGCCAAAAACATTCAGTACTTC.

The chain recombines TRBV19 with TRBJ1-2, with a tentative D call TRBD1 (6 bases). V lost 4 bases to trimming and J lost 8 bases, with 11 bases between them. CDR1 and CDR2 (germline): LNHDA, SQIVND (reference sequence). This CDR3 is 12 amino acids long. This CDR3 is CASSTRQAGYTF. DNA of the CDR3: TGTGCCAGTAGTACCAGACAGGCGGGCTACACCTTC.

The chain has TRBV16 and TRBJ1-1, with TRBD1 matching 7 bases. This CDR3 region has 14 residues. J gave up 3 bases and V 4 bases, and 5 bases lay outside the gene matches. From germline, CDR1 is KGHSY and CDR2 FQNENV. Written as DNA, the CDR3 is TGTGCCAGCAGCCGAGACAGGGTTGACACTGAAGCTTTCTTT. It encodes CASSRDRVDTEAFF.